This entry is about one T cell receptor beta chain. Its target antigen remains unknown. No base quality information exists; no much larger clone differs at one position. Stable Graves' hyperthyroidism was defined as the absence of progression to ophthalmopathy over 18 months of follow-up. Hyperthyroidism patients were newly diagnosed, had a disease duration of under 2 months, and were aged 18 to 65 years. Any patient with an uncontrolled infection, another autoimmune disease, pregnancy or lactation was excluded. Diagnoses relied on clinical symptoms, serum thyroxine and TRAb, thyroid ultrasound and orbital computed tomography. PBMCs were separated from 10 ml of fresh peripheral blood using Ficoll-Paque density gradient centrifugation. Total RNA was extracted with Trizol reagent, and quality was checked on an Agilent 2100 Bioanalyzer. This specimen comes from a study of T cells in Graves' hyperthyroidism and ophthalmopathy (dated by TCRdb to between 2018 and 2021). The study in broad terms: Peripheral blood samples were taken at initial diagnosis, before any treatment was given. The paper reports TCR Vbeta CDR3 sequencing of approximately 140 peripheral blood samples: 43 ophthalmopathy, roughly 74 hyperthyroidism and about 17 progressor patients. TCR V-J signatures able to tell the groups apart were searched for in a discovery cohort of 90 to 100 patients, of whom roughly 42 had Graves' ophthalmopathy and around 56 had stable Graves' hyperthyroidism. After sampling, hyperthyroidism patients received methimazole starting at 30 mg daily, and ophthalmopathy patients received high-dose intravenous methylprednisolone. The roughly 90 discovery patients were divided at random into training and test sets in a 7:3 ratio. Whether ophthalmopathy could be predicted prospectively was tested in an independent validation cohort made up of approximately 19 hyperthyroidism patients plus 17 patients who later progressed to ophthalmopathy. Thyroid tissue and blood T-cell repertoires from roughly six Graves' hyperthyroidism patients were also compared in the study.

The TCR beta CDR3 regions were amplified from RNA transcripts. For the first round of RT-PCR on the TCR CDR3, the HTBI primer set was used together with the Qiagen OneStep RT-PCR kit. A second multiplex PCR round built the libraries, followed by size selection and purification. The libraries were sequenced on an Illumina HiSeq2000 using paired-end 100 bp reads. The paper's data handling went like this. SOAPnuke was used to process the raw data, removing reads that contained adapters or uncalled bases, had a mean Phred below 15, or lacked an exact match to the constant primer or identifier. COPE v1.2.5 was used to merge high-quality paired reads, and clonotypes were defined as unique nucleotide sequences. MiTCR v1.1 was used to align clonotypes to the IMGT TRBV, TRBD and TRBJ reference segments. Only V-J combinations with frequency above 0.0001, covering 99.2% of repertoires, were analysed. The TCS score was defined as F50 (clonal expansion) divided by E x V (chaos), with BLOSUM62-based TCRdist calculated between CDR3 peptides within each V-J. Welch's t-statistics and random forest reduced around 550 V-J features to 10 to 15, which were used in a naive Bayes classifier (R e1071). The raw public reads went through TCRdb reprocessing: fastp at Q25, MiXCR clone calling, in-frame beta chains kept. Each entry merges the rows of one CDR3 protein and shows their most common DNA and genes. The authors' filters were not applied to this entry. The table for this sample lists some 620,000 distinct CDR3 sequences; around 15% of them were counted only once. Clones ranked in the top ten supply around 4% of the sample.

Broader findings and caveats from the paper: No statistical method was used to set the sample size in advance, and investigators knew the group allocation. In validation, the model predicted progression to ophthalmopathy with just under 71% sensitivity and about 73% specificity, a median of around 6.6 months before onset. In cross-validation, a model built on a 13 V-J signature told ophthalmopathy apart from stable hyperthyroidism with just under 90% sensitivity and roughly 82% specificity, and in testing the same model reached 80%/75%. Most expanded thyroid clonotypes (frequency above 0.001) were also detected in blood, a finding suggesting that blood repertoires may reflect thyroid immune responses.

Here V drops 8 bases and J drops 2 bases, and the junction holds 9 bases not matched to any gene. Including the terminal cysteine and phenylalanine, the CDR3 comprises 15 residues. Of the read, only the CDR3 DNA is kept; its 45 bases are in frame from base 1. CDR1 and CDR2, looked up from the germline V gene (reference sequence), are LNHDA and SQIVND. The sequencing input was blood. The V gene is TRBV19 and the J gene is TRBJ2-7; TRBD2 aligns with 10 central bases. The origin of this receptor is a woman in her twenties or thirties with Graves' hyperthyroidism. Here the CDR3 is given as CASWGSGRNPYEQYF. In nucleotide form, the sequence is TGTGCCAGTTGGGGTAGCGGGAGGAACCCCTACGAGCAGTACTTC.